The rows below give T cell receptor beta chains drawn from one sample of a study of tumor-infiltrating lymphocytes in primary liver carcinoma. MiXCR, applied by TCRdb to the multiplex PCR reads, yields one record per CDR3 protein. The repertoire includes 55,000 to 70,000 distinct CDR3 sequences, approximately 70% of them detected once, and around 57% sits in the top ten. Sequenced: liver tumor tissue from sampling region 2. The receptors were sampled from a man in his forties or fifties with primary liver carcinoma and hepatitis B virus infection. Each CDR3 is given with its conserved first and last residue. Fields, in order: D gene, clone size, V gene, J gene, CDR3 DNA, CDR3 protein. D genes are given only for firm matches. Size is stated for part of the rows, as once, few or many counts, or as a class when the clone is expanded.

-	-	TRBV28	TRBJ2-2	TGTGTCAGCAGCTCCCTACCCCGAGGGGAGCTGTTTTTT	CVSSSLPRGELFF
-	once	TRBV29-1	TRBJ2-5	TGCAGCGTTGAAGATCGGGCCGAGGGAGAGACCCAATACTTC	CSVEDRAEGETQYF
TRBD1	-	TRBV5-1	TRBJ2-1	TGCGCCAGCAGCGTTTACGGGACAGGGTACAATGAGCAGTTCTTC	CASSVYGTGYNEQFF
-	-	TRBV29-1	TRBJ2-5	TGCAGCGTTGTTGGCTCCGTGGAATCCAAGTACTTC	CSVVGSVESKYF
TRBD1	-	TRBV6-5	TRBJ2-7	TGTGCCAGCAAGCCCGGACAGGCAGCATCCTTTTACGACCAATACTTC	CASKPGQAASFYDQYF
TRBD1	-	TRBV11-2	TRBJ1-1	TGTGCAAGCAGCCCGTCCAGGGGGTTGGTGAACATTGAAGCTTTCTTT	CASSPSRGLVNIEAFF
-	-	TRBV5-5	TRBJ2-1	TGTGCCAGTAGATTGGTTCCCGGACGGTACAATGGGCAGTTCTTC	CASRLVPGRYNGQFF
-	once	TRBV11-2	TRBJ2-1	TGTGCCAGCGGCTTATACCGGCTAGTTAGTGAGCACTTTTTC	CASGLYRLVSEHFF
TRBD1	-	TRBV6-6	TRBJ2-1	TGTACCAGCAGTTACTCTCATTTTGGGACAGACTCCTATAATGAGCAGTTCTTC	CTSSYSHFGTDSYNEQFF
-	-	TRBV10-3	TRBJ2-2	TGTGCCATAAGGAAACGGGACAACACCGGGGAGCTGTTTTTT	CAIRKRDNTGELFF